Each of the 17 T cell receptor beta chains below was sequenced from the same sample in a study of PD-1 blockade in mismatch repair-deficient tumors. Clones were sequenced by immunoSEQ multiplex PCR, and TCRdb holds only the in-frame ones, with some missing. The sample shows about 110,000 clones, 60% to 85% of them seen only once. Here the sequenced sample was peripheral blood, taken approximately 64 weeks after starting pembrolizumab. Receptors originate from an adult with mismatch repair-deficient cancer.

The V call is TRBV11-3, the J call TRBJ2-5; D not resolved. V was pared by 5 bases and J by 1 base, with 11 bases between. Germline values: CDR1 SGHNT, CDR2 YENEEA. The CDR3 runs to 14 residues. The CDR3 reads CASSQRPAQETQYF. The CDR3 region has the DNA TGTGCCAGCAGCCAGAGGCCAGCCCAAGAGACCCAGTACTTC.

This clone has a handful of counts. The V call is TRBV6-6, the J call TRBJ2-7; D is unresolved. This CDR3 has 13 amino acids. In germline, CDR1 is MNHNY, CDR2 SVGAGI (reference sequence). Trimming shortened V by 7 bases and J by 2 bases, and 12 bases separated the two germline ends. CDR3 in amino acids: CASTVSRAYEQYF. CDR3 sequence (DNA): TGTGCCAGCACCGTTTCAAGAGCCTACGAGCAGTACTTC.

V gene TRBV6-5 combines with J gene TRBJ2-1; the match to TRBD2 covers 11 bases. Trimming cost V 6 bases and J 10 bases; bases outside gene matches: 11. The CDR3 totals 15 residues. Germline CDR1 MNHEY, CDR2 SVGAGI. CDR3 amino acids: CASRKGLAGGREQFF. Here the CDR3 DNA reads TGTGCCAGCAGAAAGGGTCTAGCGGGAGGACGGGAGCAGTTCTTC.

The rearrangement joins TRBV5-1 to TRBJ1-4; D remains ambiguous. The CDR3 length is 15 residues. Between the trimmed V and J ends, which lost 0 bases and 7 bases, there was a span of 13 bases. Germline V gene lookup returns CDR1 SGHRS and CDR2 YFSETQ. The CDR3 DNA reads as TGCGCCAGCAGCTTGGCTGCGGCATCAGGTGAAAAACTGTTTTTT. Residues: CASSLAAASGEKLFF.

This chain connects TRBV6-1 to TRBJ2-1; D unclear. Germline V gene sequence: CDR1 MNHNS, CDR2 SASEGT. The CDR3 consists of 13 residues. Trimming removed 1 base from V and 5 bases from J, with 6 bases in between. The CDR3 protein is CASSEVKNNEQFF. The CDR3 DNA reads as TGTGCCAGCAGTGAAGTAAAAAACAATGAGCAGTTCTTC.

This chain connects TRBV5-4 to TRBJ2-2, with TRBD1 matching over 7 bases. Germline CDR1 reads SGHNT; CDR2 reads YYREEE (reference sequence). This CDR3 is 15 amino acids long. J gave up 5 bases and V 2 bases, and 6 bases lay outside the gene matches. CDR3 coding DNA: TGTGCCAGCAGCTTAGGGACAGCTTTAACCGGGGAGCTGTTTTTT. This codes for CASSLGTALTGELFF. Looking up the rest from reference TRBV5-4 and TRBJ2-2 gives the full variable domain: ETGVTQSPTHLIKTRGQQVTLRCSSQSGHNTVSWYQQALGQGPQFIFQYYREEENGRGNFPPRFSGLQFPNYSSELNVNALELDDSALYLCASSLGTALTGELFFGEGSRLTVL.

The V and J genes are TRBV4-1 and TRBJ2-5, with unresolved D. Germline values: CDR1 MGHRA, CDR2 YSYEKL. The CDR3 totals 14 residues. V lost 0 bases and J 7 bases, leaving 12 bases between the germline ends. The CDR3 DNA reads as TGCGCCAGCAGCCAAGAAGACGGGTTGGGGACCCAGTACTTC. It specifies CASSQEDGLGTQYF.

The genes are TRBV9 and TRBJ2-5; tentative D call: TRBD1 (6 bases). CDR1 and CDR2 from the germline V gene are SGDLS and YYNGEE. The CDR3 spans 16 residues. V was cut by 0 bases and J by 5 bases, with 17 bases left in between. CDR3 bases: TGTGCCAGCAGCGTAGAAATTTCAGGGGTGGAGGAGACCCAGTACTTC. This sequence encodes CASSVEISGVEETQYF.

This clone was found a few times. This rearrangement joins TRBV5-1 to TRBJ2-1; no definite D call. The CDR3 length is 11 residues. Germline CDR1 is SGHRS and CDR2 is YFSETQ. The V end lost 4 bases, the J end lost 10 bases, and 9 bases lay between the germline ends. DNA for the CDR3: TGCGCCAGCAGCGATAGAAAGGAGCAGTTCTTC. Protein: CASSDRKEQFF.

The chain uses TRBV13 and TRBJ2-7, with TRBD2 as a possible D gene (6 bases). There are 16 residues in the CDR3. V was shortened by 4 bases and J by 0 bases, with 16 bases between the two germline ends. CDR1 and CDR2 (germline): PRHDT, FYEKMQ (reference sequence). The CDR3 nucleotides read TGTGCCAGCAGCTCGCGGGACGGATGGAGCTCCTACGAGCAGTACTTC. Translating gives CASSSRDGWSSYEQYF.

About this clone itself: The junction differs from germline at one of its ends, possibly a read error. The chain is built from TRBV29-1 and TRBJ1-1; tentatively, D is TRBD1 (6 bases). Germline CDR1 and CDR2: SQVTM and ANQGSEA. The CDR3 extends over 15 amino acids. The CDR3 DNA reads TGCAGCGCCAACAGGGACGTTGTTTCGGCCACTGAAGTTTTCTTT. Its translation: CSANRDVVSATEVFF.

This sequence joins TRBV7-9 and TRBJ1-1, with a tentative D call TRBD1 (5 bases). Per the germline V gene, CDR1 is SEHNR and CDR2 is FQNEAQ (reference sequence). V lost 4 bases and J 8 bases, leaving 17 bases between the germline ends. The CDR3 sequence is 14 residues long. Written as DNA, the CDR3 is TGTGCCAGCAGCTCCCTCGGGGGAGATAGAGAAGCTTTCTTT. Protein sequence: CASSSLGGDREAFF.

This rearrangement joins TRBV28 to TRBJ1-5, with TRBD1 as a possible D gene (5 bases). The CDR3 is made up of 15 amino acids. Germline V CDR1 and CDR2: MDHEN, SYDVKM. Trimming removed 5 bases at V and 0 bases at J, with 11 bases between. This chain's CDR3 is CASSRGDLSNQPQHF. Here the CDR3 DNA reads TGTGCCAGCAGTCGCGGGGACCTTAGCAATCAGCCCCAGCATTTT.

J is TRBJ1-1 and V is TRBV11-2; D gene uncertain. The length of the CDR3 is 13 residues. V was pared by 1 base and J by 4 bases, with 7 bases between. Germline V CDR1 and CDR2: SGHAT, FQNNGV. CDR3 in amino acids: CASSLGEGTEAFF. CDR3 nucleotides: TGTGCCAGCAGCTTAGGCGAGGGCACTGAAGCTTTCTTT.

This clone came up a few times. The rearrangement uses TRBV6-5 and TRBJ2-2; D remains unclear. The CDR3 runs 13 residues. V lost 2 bases to trimming and J lost 6 bases, with 7 bases between them. Per the germline V gene, CDR1 is MNHEY and CDR2 is SVGAGI. For the CDR3, the DNA is TGTGCCAGCAGTTACGATTCGGCCGGGGAGCTGTTTTTT. Its translation is CASSYDSAGELFF.

The genes are TRBV9 and TRBJ2-3; TRBD2 matches 10 bases. Germline CDR1 reads SGDLS; CDR2 reads YYNGEE. V lost 0 bases and J lost 0; bases outside the gene matches: 10. The CDR3 is 19 residues long. This chain's CDR3 is CASSVGSGRIMRSTDTQYF. CDR3 sequence (DNA): TGTGCCAGCAGCGTAGGTAGCGGGAGGATTATGAGAAGCACAGATACGCAGTATTTT.

The CDR3 bases are TGTGCCAGCAGTGACAGGAACACTGAAGCTTTCTTT. Translated: CASSDRNTEAFF. The chain is built from TRBV28 and TRBJ1-1; TRBD1 might be the D (5 bases). The germline V gene has CDR1 MDHEN and CDR2 SYDVKM. The CDR3 spans 12 residues. The V gene lost 5 bases and the J gene lost 1 base, with 5 bases spanning the gap.